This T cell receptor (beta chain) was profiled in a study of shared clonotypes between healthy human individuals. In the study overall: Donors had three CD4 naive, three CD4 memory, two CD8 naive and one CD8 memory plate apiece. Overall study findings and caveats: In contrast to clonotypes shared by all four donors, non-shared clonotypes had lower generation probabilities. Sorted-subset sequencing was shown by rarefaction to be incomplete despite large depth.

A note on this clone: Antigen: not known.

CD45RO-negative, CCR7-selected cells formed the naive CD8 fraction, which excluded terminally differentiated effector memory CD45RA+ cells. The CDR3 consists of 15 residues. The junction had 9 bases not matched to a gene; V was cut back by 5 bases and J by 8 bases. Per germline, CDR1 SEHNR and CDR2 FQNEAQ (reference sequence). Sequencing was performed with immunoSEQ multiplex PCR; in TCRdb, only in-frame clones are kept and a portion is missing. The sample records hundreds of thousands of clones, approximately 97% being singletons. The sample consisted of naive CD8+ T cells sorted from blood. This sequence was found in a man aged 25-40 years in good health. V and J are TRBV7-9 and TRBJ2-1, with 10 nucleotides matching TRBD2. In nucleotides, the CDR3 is TGTGCCAGCAGCCCCAGACTAGCGGGTCAAGATGAGCAGTTCTTC. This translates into CASSPRLAGQDEQFF.